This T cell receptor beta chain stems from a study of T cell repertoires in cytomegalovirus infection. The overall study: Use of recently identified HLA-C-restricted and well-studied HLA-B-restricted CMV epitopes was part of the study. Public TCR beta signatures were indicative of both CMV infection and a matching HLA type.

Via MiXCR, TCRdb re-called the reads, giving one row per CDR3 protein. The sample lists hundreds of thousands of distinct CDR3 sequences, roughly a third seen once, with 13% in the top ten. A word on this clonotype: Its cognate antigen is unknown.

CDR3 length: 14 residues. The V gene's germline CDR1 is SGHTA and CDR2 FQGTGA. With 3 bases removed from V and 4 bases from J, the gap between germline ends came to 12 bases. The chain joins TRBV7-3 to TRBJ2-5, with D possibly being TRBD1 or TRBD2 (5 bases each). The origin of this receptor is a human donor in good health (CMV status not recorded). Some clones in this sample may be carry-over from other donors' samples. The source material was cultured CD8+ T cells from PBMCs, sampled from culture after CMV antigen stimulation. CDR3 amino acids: CASSFPGPGETQYF. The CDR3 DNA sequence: TGTGCCAGCAGCTTCCCGGGGCCAGGAGAGACCCAGTACTTC. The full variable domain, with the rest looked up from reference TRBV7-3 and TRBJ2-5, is GAGVSQTPSNKVTEKGKYVELRCDPISGHTALYWYRQSLGQGPEFLIYFQGTGAADDSGLPNDRFFAVRPEGSVSTLKIQRTERGDSAVYLCASSFPGPGETQYFGPGTRLLVL.